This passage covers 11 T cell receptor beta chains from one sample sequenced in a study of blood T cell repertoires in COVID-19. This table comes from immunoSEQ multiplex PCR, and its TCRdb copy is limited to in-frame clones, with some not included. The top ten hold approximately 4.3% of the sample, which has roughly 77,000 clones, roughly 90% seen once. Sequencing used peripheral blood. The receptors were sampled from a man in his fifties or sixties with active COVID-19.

This chain's CDR3 is CASSEAPPGSQETQYF. The CDR3 DNA sequence: TGTGCCAGCAGTGAAGCACCCCCGGGATCACAAGAGACCCAGTACTTC. The chain joins TRBV6-1 to TRBJ2-5, with a possible D match to TRBD2 (5 bases). The CDR3 spans 16 residues. The germline V gene encodes CDR1 MNHNS and CDR2 SASEGT. Trimming left V 0 bases short and J 2 bases short, with 13 bases between.

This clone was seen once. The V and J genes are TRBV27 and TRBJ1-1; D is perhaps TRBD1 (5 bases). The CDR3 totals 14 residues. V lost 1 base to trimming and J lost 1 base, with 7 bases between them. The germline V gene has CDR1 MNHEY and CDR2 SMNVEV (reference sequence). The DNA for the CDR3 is TGTGCCAGCAGTTTATTGGGGGGGAACACTGAAGCTTTCTTT. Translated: CASSLLGGNTEAFF.

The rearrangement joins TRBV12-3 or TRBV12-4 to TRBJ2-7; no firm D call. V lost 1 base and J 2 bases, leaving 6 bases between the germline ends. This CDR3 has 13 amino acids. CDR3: CASSLGRTYEQYF. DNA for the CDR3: TGTGCCAGCAGTTTAGGGCGGACCTACGAGCAGTACTTC.

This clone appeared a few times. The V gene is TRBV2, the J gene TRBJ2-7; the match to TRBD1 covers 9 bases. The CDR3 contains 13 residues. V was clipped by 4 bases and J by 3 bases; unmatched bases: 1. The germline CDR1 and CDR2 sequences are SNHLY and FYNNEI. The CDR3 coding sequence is TGTGCCAGCAGTGGGGACAGGGTCTACGAGCAGTACTTC. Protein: CASSGDRVYEQYF.

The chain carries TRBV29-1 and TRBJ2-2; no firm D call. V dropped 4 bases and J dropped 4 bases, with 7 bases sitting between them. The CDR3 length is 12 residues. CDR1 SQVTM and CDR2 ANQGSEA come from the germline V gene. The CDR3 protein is CSVGGGTGELFF. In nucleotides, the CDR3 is TGCAGCGTTGGCGGCGGCACCGGGGAGCTGTTTTTT.

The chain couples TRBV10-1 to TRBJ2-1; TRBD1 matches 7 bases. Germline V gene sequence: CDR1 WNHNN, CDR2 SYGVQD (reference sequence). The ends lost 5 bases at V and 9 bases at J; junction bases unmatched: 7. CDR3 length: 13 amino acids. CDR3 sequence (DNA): TGCGCCAGCAGTACCCAACAGGGGACTGAGCAGTTCTTC. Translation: CASSTQQGTEQFF.

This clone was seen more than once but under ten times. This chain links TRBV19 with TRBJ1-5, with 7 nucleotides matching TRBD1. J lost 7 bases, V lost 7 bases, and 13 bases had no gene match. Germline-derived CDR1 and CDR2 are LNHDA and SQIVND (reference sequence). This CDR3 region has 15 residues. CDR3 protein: CASINRGNLGQPQHF. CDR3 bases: TGTGCCAGTATAAACAGGGGCAACTTGGGGCAGCCCCAGCATTTT.

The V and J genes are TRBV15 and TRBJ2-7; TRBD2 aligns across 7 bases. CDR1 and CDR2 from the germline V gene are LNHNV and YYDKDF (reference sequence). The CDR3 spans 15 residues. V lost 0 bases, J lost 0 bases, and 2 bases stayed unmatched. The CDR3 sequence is CATSREGGGSYEQYF. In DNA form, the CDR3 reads TGTGCCACCAGCAGAGAGGGGGGGGGCTCCTACGAGCAGTACTTC.

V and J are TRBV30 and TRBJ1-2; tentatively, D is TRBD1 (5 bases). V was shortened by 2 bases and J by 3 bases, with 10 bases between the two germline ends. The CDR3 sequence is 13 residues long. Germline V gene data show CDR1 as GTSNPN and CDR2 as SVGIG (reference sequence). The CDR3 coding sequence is TGTGCCTGGAGTTGGAGGGGTGACTATGGCTACACCTTC. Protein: CAWSWRGDYGYTF. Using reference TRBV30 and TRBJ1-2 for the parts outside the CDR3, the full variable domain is SQTIHQWPATLVQPVGSPLSLECTVEGTSNPNLYWYRQAAGRGLQLLFYSVGIGQISSEVPQNLSASRPQDRQFILSSKKLLLSDSGFYLCAWSWRGDYGYTFGSGTRLTVV.

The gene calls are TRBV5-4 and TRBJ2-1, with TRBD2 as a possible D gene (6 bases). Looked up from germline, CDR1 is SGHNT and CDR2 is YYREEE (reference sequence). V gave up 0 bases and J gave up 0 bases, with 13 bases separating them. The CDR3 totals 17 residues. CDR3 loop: CASSLALSSASYNEQFF. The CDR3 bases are TGTGCCAGCAGCTTGGCCTTGTCTAGCGCCTCCTACAATGAGCAGTTCTTC.

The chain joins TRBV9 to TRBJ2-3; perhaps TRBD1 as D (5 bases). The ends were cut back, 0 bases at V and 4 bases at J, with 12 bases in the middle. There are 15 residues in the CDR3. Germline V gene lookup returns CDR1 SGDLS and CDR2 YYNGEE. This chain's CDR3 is CASSVDGQLPDTQYF. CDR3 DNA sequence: TGTGCCAGCAGCGTAGATGGACAACTTCCAGATACGCAGTATTTT.